The rows below give T cell receptor beta chains drawn from one sample of a study of blood T cell repertoires in COVID-19. Sequenced by immunoSEQ multiplex PCR; TCRdb stores in-frame clones only, minus some. Here the sample spans roughly 150,000 clones, 80% to 85% being singletons. The specimen was peripheral blood. Source of these receptors: a woman of 80 years or more with acute or convalescent COVID-19. Both conserved end residues are part of each CDR3. Each record gives: V gene, clone size, D gene, J gene, CDR3 protein, CDR3 DNA. A D gene is named only where the DNA matches it firmly. Size values are once, few and many counts, or a class for expanded clones, and some rows have none.

TRBV5-1	once	TRBD1	TRBJ1-3	CASSLGGTGNTIYF	TGCGCCAGCAGCTTAGGGGGCACTGGAAACACCATATATTTT
TRBV6-5	NA	NA	TRBJ1-1	CASGPVGAKAFF	TGTGCCAGCGGACCCGTGGGGGCTAAAGCTTTCTTT
TRBV15	NA	NA	TRBJ2-7	CATPLGHSYEQYF	TGTGCCACCCCCCTGGGCCACAGCTACGAGCAGTACTTC
TRBV2	NA	NA	TRBJ1-1	CASSYDSEAFF	TGTGCCAGCAGTTACGACAGTGAAGCTTTCTTT
TRBV14	NA	TRBD1	TRBJ2-1	CASSRRTGEYNEQFF	TGTGCCAGCAGCCGCAGGACAGGGGAGTACAATGAGCAGTTCTTC
TRBV7-9	few	NA	TRBJ2-5	CASSFGRLAGALREETQYF	TGTGCCAGCAGCTTTGGGCGTTTGGCGGGGGCCCTAAGAGAAGAGACCCAGTACTTC
TRBV27	NA	TRBD1	TRBJ2-2	CASRAGGAGTGELFF	TGTGCCAGCAGAGCAGGGGGCGCAGGAACCGGGGAGCTGTTTTTT
TRBV13	few	NA	TRBJ2-1	CASSTWGTEQFF	TGTGCCAGCAGCACCTGGGGCACTGAGCAGTTCTTC
TRBV4-1	once	TRBD1	TRBJ1-1	CASSPRQGRHTEAFF	TGCGCCAGCAGCCCCCGACAGGGTAGGCATACTGAAGCTTTCTTT
TRBV11-2	NA	TRBD2	TRBJ2-5	CASSYGLLAGTRRETQYF	TGTGCCAGCAGCTACGGCCTTCTAGCGGGAACTCGCCGAGAGACCCAGTACTTC
TRBV5-1	NA	NA	TRBJ1-6	CASSSAAERLLHF	TGCGCCAGCAGCTCGGCGGCCGAAAGGTTGCTCCACTTT
TRBV5-4	NA	TRBD1	TRBJ1-2	CASSSRTGQGYTF	TGTGCCAGCAGCTCACGGACAGGGCAGGGCTACACCTTC
TRBV18	once	TRBD2	TRBJ2-3	CASSYWTSDTDTQYF	TGTGCCAGCTCATACTGGACTAGCGACACAGATACGCAGTATTTT
TRBV19	NA	NA	TRBJ1-1	CASSTRQGQTEAFF	TGTGCCAGTAGTACCCGCCAGGGGCAAACTGAAGCTTTCTTT
TRBV28	once	NA	TRBJ1-5	CASSSLGRGNQPQHF	TGTGCCAGCAGTTCCCTTGGTAGGGGTAATCAGCCCCAGCATTTT
TRBV9	NA	TRBD2	TRBJ2-3	CASSAGTTTSTDTQYF	TGTGCCAGCAGCGCCGGGACTACCACTAGCACAGATACGCAGTATTTT
TRBV28	once	NA	TRBJ1-5	CASSSPGQGPNQPQHF	TGTGCCAGCAGTTCACCCGGCCAGGGGCCAAATCAGCCCCAGCATTTT
TRBV29-1	NA	NA	TRBJ2-7	CSVVSLFPYEQYF	TGCAGCGTTGTTAGTTTATTCCCGTACGAGCAGTACTTC
TRBV19	NA	TRBD1	TRBJ2-5	CASTAGTGGRGETQYF	TGTGCCAGTACCGCCGGGACAGGGGGCAGGGGAGAGACCCAGTACTTC
TRBV28	NA	TRBD1	TRBJ2-5	CAITRQGPGTQYF	TGTGCCATCACACGACAGGGGCCCGGGACCCAGTACTTC
TRBV27	NA	TRBD2	TRBJ2-7	CARKVKLLLARGTYEQYF	TGTGCCAGAAAAGTTAAGTTGTTACTAGCGAGAGGAACCTACGAGCAGTACTTC
TRBV6-1	NA	NA	TRBJ2-7	CASSERAPYEQYF	TGTGCCAGCAGTGAGCGGGCGCCGTACGAGCAGTACTTC
TRBV5-4	NA	TRBD2	TRBJ2-1	CASSLGAGGWNEQFF	TGTGCCAGCAGCTTGGGAGCGGGAGGTTGGAATGAGCAGTTCTTC
TRBV21-1	NA	NA	TRBJ2-2	CALGQGARDGELFF	TGTGCCCTTGGACAGGGGGCGCGGGACGGGGAGCTGTTTTTT
TRBV5-6	NA	TRBD1	TRBJ2-1	CASSGLAGTGFWDEQFF	TGTGCCAGCAGCGGTCTAGCCGGGACAGGGTTTTGGGATGAGCAGTTCTTC
TRBV5-4	NA	TRBD2	TRBJ2-1	CASSLASGRALDSYNEQFF	TGTGCCAGCAGCTTAGCTAGCGGGAGGGCCCTCGATTCCTACAATGAGCAGTTCTTC
TRBV27	NA	NA	TRBJ1-3	CASSLGGANTIYF	TGTGCCAGCAGTCTCGGTGGGGCCAACACCATATATTTT
TRBV15	once	TRBD1	TRBJ1-4	CATSGRTGTVGNEKLFF	TGTGCCACCAGCGGTAGGACGGGGACAGTAGGAAATGAAAAACTGTTTTTT
TRBV12-3/TRBV12-4	NA	TRBD1	TRBJ2-7	CASSRGQGVRQYF	TGTGCCAGCAGTCGGGGACAGGGTGTAAGGCAGTACTTC
TRBV7-3	NA	TRBD1	TRBJ1-1	CASSPTGLNTEAFF	TGTGCCAGCAGCCCGACAGGGCTGAACACTGAAGCTTTCTTT
TRBV18	NA	NA	TRBJ2-1	CASSPPVGVGEQFF	TGTGCCAGCTCACCACCGGTCGGGGTGGGTGAGCAGTTCTTC
TRBV19	NA	NA	TRBJ1-1	CASSIDRWGGQYTEAFF	TGTGCCAGTAGTATAGATCGATGGGGGGGACAATATACTGAAGCTTTCTTT
TRBV5-5	NA	TRBD1	TRBJ2-5	CASSLRGNQETQYF	TGTGCCAGCAGCCTCAGGGGGAACCAAGAGACCCAGTACTTC
TRBV7-2	NA	NA	TRBJ2-2	CASSLVPDTGELFF	TGTGCCAGCAGCTTAGTTCCGGACACCGGGGAGCTGTTTTTT
TRBV9	once	NA	TRBJ2-2	CASSADSQNTGELFF	TGTGCCAGCAGCGCGGACAGCCAGAACACCGGGGAGCTGTTTTTT
TRBV19	NA	TRBD1	TRBJ1-5	CASSRGTGQESNQPQHF	TGTGCCAGTAGCCGCGGGACAGGGCAGGAGAGCAATCAGCCCCAGCATTTT
TRBV25-1	once	NA	TRBJ2-3	CASSASRHEDTQYF	TGTGCCAGCAGTGCGAGCAGACATGAAGATACGCAGTATTTT
TRBV6-1	NA	TRBD1	TRBJ2-3	CASSESRDRGKYLQYF	TGTGCCAGCAGTGAGAGCCGGGACAGGGGGAAATACTTGCAGTATTTT
TRBV27	once	TRBD1	TRBJ1-5	CASSQYQGAYQPQHF	TGTGCCAGCAGTCAATATCAGGGGGCTTATCAGCCCCAGCATTTT
TRBV2	NA	TRBD1	TRBJ1-2	CASSGGQVSYYGYTF	TGTGCCAGCAGCGGAGGACAGGTCTCGTACTATGGCTACACCTTC
TRBV9	NA	NA	TRBJ2-2	CASSVKQGLDTGELFF	TGTGCCAGCAGCGTAAAACAGGGCCTAGACACCGGGGAGCTGTTTTTT
TRBV24-1	NA	TRBD2	TRBJ2-5	CATSGAGGQETQYF	TGTGCCACCAGTGGGGCGGGGGGCCAAGAGACCCAGTACTTC
TRBV7-8	NA	TRBD1	TRBJ1-2	CASSPRTGVDYGYTF	TGTGCCAGCAGCCCGCGGACAGGGGTTGACTATGGCTACACCTTC
TRBV28	NA	NA	TRBJ2-1	CASKVTPRGSSYNEQFF	TGTGCCAGCAAAGTTACCCCCCGGGGGAGCTCCTACAATGAGCAGTTCTTC
TRBV7-2	NA	NA	TRBJ2-3	CASSLALATDTQYF	TGTGCCAGCAGCTTAGCCCTGGCCACAGATACGCAGTATTTT
TRBV5-1	NA	TRBD1	TRBJ1-6	CASSFVTGTGETLHF	TGCGCCAGCAGCTTCGTTACCGGGACAGGGGAAACCCTCCACTTT
TRBV5-1	NA	NA	TRBJ1-3	CASRPQGSGNTIYF	TGCGCCAGCAGACCCCAGGGATCCGGAAACACCATATATTTT
TRBV10-1	once	NA	TRBJ1-6	CASSMTANSPLHF	TGCGCCAGCAGTATGACAGCCAATTCACCCCTCCACTTT
TRBV5-1	NA	NA	TRBJ2-2	CASSLRGTDTGELFF	TGCGCCAGCAGCTTGCGGGGAACGGACACCGGGGAGCTGTTTTTT
TRBV19	NA	NA	TRBJ1-3	CASMSSAVSSGNTIYF	TGTGCCAGTATGTCTTCGGCGGTCAGCTCTGGAAACACCATATATTTT
TRBV5-8	NA	NA	TRBJ1-4	CASSLGTDLTLNEKLFF	TGTGCCAGCAGCTTGGGAACAGACCTTACACTTAATGAAAAACTGTTTTTT
TRBV6-5	NA	TRBD2	TRBJ2-3	CASNGGGAAADTQYF	TGTGCCAGCAACGGCGGGGGGGCCGCGGCAGATACGCAGTATTTT
TRBV5-8	NA	NA	TRBJ1-5	CASSPSGGSSNQPQHF	TGTGCCAGCAGCCCCTCGGGGGGAAGTAGCAATCAGCCCCAGCATTTT
TRBV6-1	once	TRBD2	TRBJ2-1	CASSVAGTSGGYSSYNEQFF	TGTGCCAGCAGTGTGGCCGGGACTAGCGGGGGTTACAGCTCCTACAATGAGCAGTTCTTC
TRBV10-2	NA	TRBD1	TRBJ2-7	CASMTTGYSSYEQYF	TGCGCCAGCATGACGACAGGGTACAGCTCCTACGAGCAGTACTTC
TRBV19	NA	TRBD2	TRBJ2-3	CASSRLAGEVDTQYF	TGTGCCAGTAGTAGACTAGCGGGGGAGGTAGATACGCAGTATTTT
TRBV2	once	TRBD1	TRBJ2-3	CASRGQVDTQYF	TGTGCCAGCAGGGGACAGGTAGATACGCAGTATTTT